The 2 T cell receptor beta chains in this list originate from one sample, sequenced in a study of vaccination and CD4 T cells after COVID-19. Scientists ran DNA taken from cultured CD4+ T cells through the Oncomine TCR Beta short-read assay for sequencing. TCRdb fed the PCR reads into MiXCR, producing one record per CDR3 protein. This sample carries some 9,700 distinct CDR3 sequences, 60% of them seen once, and the ten largest clones take under 25%. Their antigen targets remain unknown. Regarding treatment: approximately nine-day PBMC culture with coronavirus spike peptide pools or control peptides (ViraFEST assay). Before the COVID-19 pandemic (2011-2018), CD4+ T cells were obtained from the unexposed donor. Sequences were obtained from CD4+ T cells from blood, cultured in vitro. The receptors come from a human donor in good health.

In this sample, this clonotype turned up a few times. The CDR3 is CSARDWRARSNQPQHF. The CDR3 DNA follows: TGCAGTGCTAGAGATTGGAGGGCCCGTAGCAATCAGCCCCAGCATTTT. The J gene is TRBJ1-5, the V gene TRBV20-1; D remains ambiguous. With 0 bases removed from V and 0 bases from J, the gap between germline ends came to 12 bases. This CDR3 has 16 amino acids. Germline V lookup: CDR1 DFQATT, CDR2 SNEGSKA (reference sequence).

This CDR3 reads CSASRNFGGMNTEAFF. In DNA form, the CDR3 reads TGCAGTGCTAGTAGGAACTTCGGGGGAATGAACACTGAAGCTTTCTTT. The V gene is TRBV20-1, the J gene TRBJ1-1; TRBD1 is a possible D gene (5 bases). The germline V gene has CDR1 DFQATT and CDR2 SNEGSKA (reference sequence). The V gene lost 3 bases and the J gene lost 0 bases, with 17 bases spanning the gap. The CDR3 runs to 16 residues.